Following are 6 T cell receptor beta chains from one sample sequenced in a study of radiotherapy plus CTLA-4 blockade in lung cancer. Here immunoSEQ multiplex PCR was the method, and the copy in TCRdb shows in-frame clones only, minus some. This repertoire shows more than 75,000 clones, approximately 82% found once; its top ten account for roughly 24%. Material: peripheral blood, obtained from a patient treated with radiotherapy plus ipilimumab. These TCRs come from a human donor with non-small cell lung cancer that progressed on radiotherapy plus ipilimumab.

This chain links TRBV6-4 with TRBJ2-3; TRBD1 matches at 8 bases. Germline CDR1 and CDR2: MRHNA and SNTAGT. V shed 2 bases and J 6 bases; nucleotides not matched to a gene: 7. The CDR3 sequence is 15 residues long. The CDR3 spells CASSDGPGGGDTQYF. Here the CDR3 DNA reads TGTGCCAGCAGTGACGGGCCAGGGGGCGGTGATACGCAGTATTTT.

The chain couples TRBV5-1 to TRBJ1-1, with D perhaps matching TRBD1 (5 bases). This CDR3 spans 14 amino acids. Germline V gene lookup returns CDR1 SGHRS and CDR2 YFSETQ. The ends were cut back, 2 bases at V and 2 bases at J, with 10 bases in the middle. The CDR3 protein is CASSFADSNTEAFF. CDR3 in DNA: TGCGCCAGCAGCTTCGCAGACAGTAACACTGAAGCTTTCTTT.

The chain employs TRBV6-1 and TRBJ2-2; the D gene is possibly TRBD1 (5 bases). This CDR3 is built from 14 residues. Trimming took 6 bases from V and 3 from J, leaving 11 bases between them. Germline V CDR1 and CDR2: MNHNS, SASEGT. In nucleotides, the CDR3 is TGTGCCAGCAGGGAACAGGCGGACACCGGGGAGCTGTTTTTT. Translation: CASREQADTGELFF.

This chain links TRBV27 with TRBJ1-2, with D possibly matching TRBD1 (6 bases). V was clipped by 6 bases and J by 0 bases, with 11 bases between them. CDR3 length: 14 amino acids. From germline, CDR1 is MNHEY and CDR2 SMNVEV (reference sequence). CDR3 region: CASRPGQANYGYTF. The DNA of the CDR3 is TGTGCCAGCAGACCGGGACAAGCTAACTATGGCTACACCTTC.

This clone was seen a handful of times. V usage is TRBV28 and J usage is TRBJ2-7; maybe TRBD1 (5 bases). The CDR3 is made up of 13 amino acids. V lost 6 bases and J 2 bases, leaving 11 bases between the germline ends. The V gene's germline CDR1 is MDHEN and CDR2 SYDVKM. Here the CDR3 reads CASSQDNTYEQYV. The CDR3 region has the DNA TGTGCCAGCAGCCAGGACAATACCTACGAGCAGTACGTC.

Only a few counts were recorded for this clone. V gene TRBV28 combines with J gene TRBJ2-3, with TRBD1 as a possible D gene (5 bases). Germline CDR1 reads MDHEN; CDR2 reads SYDVKM. The CDR3 loop spans 13 amino acids. Trimming removed 6 bases at V and 0 bases at J, with 7 bases between. The CDR3 nucleotides read TGTGCCAGCAGGACAGCCAGCACAGATACGCAGTATTTT. This sequence encodes CASRTASTDTQYF.